Each of the 25 T cell receptor beta chains below was sequenced from the same sample in a study of blood T cell repertoires in COVID-19. The data were produced by immunoSEQ multiplex PCR, yet TCRdb's version contains in-frame clones alone and is incomplete. In the table there are 180,000 or so clones, roughly 81% of which are singletons. Specimen: peripheral blood. The receptors come from a woman at least 80 years old with COVID-19, enrolled during active disease.

The chain combines TRBV18 with TRBJ2-1; 7 bases agree with TRBD2. The CDR3 loop spans 16 amino acids. V was pared by 0 bases and J by 1 base, with 3 bases of the junction left unmatched. Germline V gene sequence: CDR1 KGHSH, CDR2 LQKENI. The CDR3 DNA sequence: TGTGCCAGCTCACCACCGAGCGGGGCTTCCTACAATGAGCAGTTCTTC. Encoded protein: CASSPPSGASYNEQFF.

V and J are TRBV28 and TRBJ2-7; tentatively, D is TRBD2 (6 bases). CDR1 and CDR2 from the germline V gene are MDHEN and SYDVKM. Trimming shortened V by 4 bases and J by 1 base, and 11 bases separated the two germline ends. This CDR3 is 14 amino acids long. The CDR3 is CASSWRRVSYEQYF. In DNA form, the CDR3 reads TGTGCCAGCAGTTGGCGGAGGGTTTCCTACGAGCAGTACTTC.

This clone showed up many times. The chain uses TRBV5-8 and TRBJ2-6; no definite D call. The CDR3 loop spans 17 amino acids. With 3 bases removed from V and 1 base from J, the gap between germline ends came to 14 bases. CDR1 and CDR2 from the germline V gene are SGHTS and YDEGEE. DNA for the CDR3: TGTGCCAGCAGCTCTCAACTTGGTGTTTCTGGGGCCAACGTCCTGACTTTC. Protein sequence: CASSSQLGVSGANVLTF.

DNA for the CDR3: TGTGCCAGCAGTCCAGGGGAATGGGCCTACGAGCAGTACTTC. This translates into CASSPGEWAYEQYF. V and J are TRBV3-1 (or the pseudogene TRBV3-2) and TRBJ2-7; the D gene is possibly TRBD1 (6 bases). Germline V CDR1 and CDR2: LGHDT, YNNKEL (reference sequence). This CDR3 has 14 amino acids. Trimming pared 6 bases from V and 2 bases from J, leaving 14 bases between.

This clone was recorded a few times. The V call is TRBV5-8, the J call TRBJ1-3; 11 positions agree with TRBD1. The CDR3 runs to 16 residues. V shed 0 bases and J 3 bases; nucleotides not matched to a gene: 2. CDR1 and CDR2 from the germline V gene are SGHTS and YDEGEE. CDR3 sequence (DNA): TGTGCCAGCAGCTTGGGGACAGGGGGCTTTGGAAACACCATATATTTT. It yields the protein CASSLGTGGFGNTIYF.

The chain has TRBV5-1 and TRBJ2-1, with D perhaps TRBD2 (6 bases). The CDR3 length is 15 residues. The germline V gene has CDR1 SGHRS and CDR2 YFSETQ. V lost 0 bases and J 3 bases, leaving 10 bases between the germline ends. CDR3 in DNA: TGCGCCAGCAGCTTGGCCATTAGCGGCTACAATGAGCAGTTCTTC. It is translated as CASSLAISGYNEQFF.

CDR3 residues: CASSPTSGVTDTQYF. The CDR3 nucleotides are TGTGCCAGCAGCCCGACTAGCGGGGTCACAGATACGCAGTATTTT. The genes are TRBV7-2 and TRBJ2-3; 11 bases are shared with TRBD2. This CDR3 comprises 15 residues. Losses at the gene ends were 5 bases for V and 2 bases for J; bases not matched to a gene: 3. The V gene's germline CDR1 is SGHTA and CDR2 FQGNSA.

The genes are TRBV20-1 and TRBJ2-3; TRBD2 matches at 12 bases. V shed 3 bases, J shed 1 base, and the junction held 8 bases outside the gene matches. The CDR3 totals 17 residues. Germline V lookup: CDR1 DFQATT, CDR2 SNEGSKA (reference sequence). The CDR3 DNA follows: TGCAGTGCTAGTCAACTAGCGGGGGGACCGGGCACAGATACGCAGTATTTT. Translated, it gives CSASQLAGGPGTDTQYF.

This rearrangement joins TRBV7-8 to TRBJ1-2; 7 nucleotides match TRBD1. The germline V gene encodes CDR1 SGHVS and CDR2 FQNEAQ. V lost 3 bases, J lost 4 bases, and 5 bases stayed unmatched. The CDR3 is made up of 14 amino acids. CDR3 residues: CASSFRDSSYGYTF. CDR3 nucleotide sequence: TGTGCCAGCAGCTTCCGGGACAGTTCCTATGGCTACACCTTC.

The CDR3 loop is CASSSDRYYGYTF. The CDR3 nucleotides are TGTGCCAGCAGCTCCGACAGATACTATGGCTACACCTTC. The V and J genes are TRBV5-6 and TRBJ1-2; D may be TRBD1 (5 bases). This CDR3 has 13 amino acids. V gave up 3 bases and J gave up 3 bases, with 9 bases separating them. Germline V gene data show CDR1 as SGHDT and CDR2 as YYEEEE.

This chain connects TRBV15 to TRBJ1-6; D is uncertain. The germline V and J ends were trimmed by 3 bases and 7 bases, with 7 bases remaining between them. The CDR3 consists of 13 residues. Germline loops: CDR1 LNHNV, CDR2 YYDKDF (reference sequence). CDR3 protein: CATSSPGNSPLHF. The CDR3 region has the DNA TGTGCCACCAGCAGCCCCGGGAATTCACCCCTCCACTTT.

Concerning this clone itself: The same CDR3 also results from other DNA sequences found in this sample. The V and J genes are TRBV19 and TRBJ2-7, with 10 nucleotides matching TRBD1. The trim removed 1 base at V and 3 bases at J, leaving 0 bases unmatched. CDR3 length: 14 amino acids. In germline, CDR1 is LNHDA, CDR2 SQIVND (reference sequence). DNA for the CDR3: TGTGCCAGTAGTATAGGGACAGGGGGCTACGAGCAGTACTTC. Its protein product is CASSIGTGGYEQYF.

The chain links TRBV15 to TRBJ2-1; D gene unclear. Germline assignment: CDR1 LNHNV and CDR2 YYDKDF (reference sequence). The CDR3 sequence is 15 residues long. V was trimmed by 1 base and J by 10 bases, leaving 17 bases between them. In nucleotides, the CDR3 is TGTGCCACCAGCAGAGCCGACCATGGGCTGATGGAGCAGTTCTTC. Encoded protein: CATSRADHGLMEQFF. Full variable domain (rest looked up from reference TRBV15 and TRBJ2-1): DAMVIQNPRYQVTQFGKPVTLSCSQTLNHNVMYWYQQKSSQAPKLLFHYYDKDFNNEADTPDNFQSRRPNTSFCFLDIRSPGLGDTAMYLCATSRADHGLMEQFFGPGTRLTVL.

The gene calls are TRBV3-1 (or the pseudogene TRBV3-2) and TRBJ2-7; 11 bases are a match to TRBD2. From germline, CDR1 is LGHDT and CDR2 YNNKEL (reference sequence). J was trimmed by 3 bases and V by 4 bases; bases with no gene match: 2. This CDR3 is 14 amino acids long. The CDR3 here is CASSPLAGDYEQYF. The CDR3 DNA is TGTGCCAGCAGCCCACTAGCGGGGGACTACGAGCAGTACTTC.

CDR3 DNA sequence: TGTGCCAGCAGCCCTGGGGGGGGGATAGAGACCCAGTACTTC. It codes for CASSPGGGIETQYF. The genes are TRBV9 and TRBJ2-5, with TRBD2 matching over 7 bases. Per germline, CDR1 SGDLS and CDR2 YYNGEE. The trim removed 4 bases at V and 4 bases at J, leaving 7 bases unmatched. The CDR3 covers 14 residues.

This clone showed up just once. This chain connects TRBV19 to TRBJ2-1; weak D call: TRBD1 (5 bases). With 7 bases removed from V and 8 bases from J, the gap between germline ends came to 15 bases. The CDR3 runs 13 residues. Germline CDR1 and CDR2: LNHDA and SQIVND (reference sequence). The CDR3 sequence: CASTLFGADEQFF. CDR3 bases: TGTGCCAGTACCTTGTTTGGGGCCGATGAGCAGTTCTTC. The full variable domain, rest sourced from reference TRBV19 and TRBJ2-1, is DGGITQSPKYLFRKEGQNVTLSCEQNLNHDAMYWYRQDPGQGLRLIYYSQIVNDFQKGDIAEGYSVSREKKESFPLTVTSAQKNPTAFYLCASTLFGADEQFFGPGTRLTVL.

The chain recombines TRBV21-1 with TRBJ2-1; TRBD1, the table's D call, lacks a check against the DNA. TRBV21-1 is flagged as a pseudogene. This CDR3 is built from 17 residues. The CDR3 nucleotides read TGTGCCAGCACACCAGGACACCACCTGAGCTCCTACAATGAGCAGTTCTTC. As protein: CASTPGHHLSSYNEQFF.

This chain links TRBV6-5 with TRBJ1-1; tentatively, D is TRBD1 (5 bases). The CDR3 loop spans 15 amino acids. The V and J ends lost 5 bases and 4 bases respectively, with 17 bases between them. CDR1 is MNHEY, CDR2 SVGAGI, per germline. The CDR3 DNA reads as TGTGCCAGCAGTCCAGGGCCTTATAGTCCCACTGAAGCTTTCTTT. Its translation: CASSPGPYSPTEAFF.

This chain links TRBV6-6 with TRBJ1-2, with a weak D call TRBD1 (6 bases). Looked up from germline, CDR1 is MNHNY and CDR2 is SVGAGI (reference sequence). V lost 6 bases and J lost 8, with 19 bases in between. The CDR3 is 14 amino acids. CDR3 nucleotides: TGTGCCAGCAGGGACAGCCGCACCAGTAGGGGCTACACCTTC. Protein product: CASRDSRTSRGYTF.

Only one count was recorded for this clone. The chain has TRBV29-1 and TRBJ2-3; 10 bases agree with TRBD2. V gave up 7 bases and J gave up 0 bases; unmatched junction bases: 4. There are 14 residues in the CDR3. In germline, CDR1 is SQVTM, CDR2 ANQGSEA. The DNA for the CDR3 is TGCAGCGGCAAGACTAGCGGGAGCACAGATACGCAGTATTTT. It codes for CSGKTSGSTDTQYF.

The V gene is TRBV7-8, the J gene TRBJ2-3; TRBD2 agrees at 9 bases. The germline CDR1 and CDR2 sequences are SGHVS and FQNEAQ. The CDR3 sequence is 16 residues long. The J segment lost 4 bases and the V segment lost 3 bases, leaving 8 bases of the junction unmatched. The CDR3 coding sequence is TGTGCCAGCAGCTTGGGACTAGCAGGGGGGGCAGATACGCAGTATTTT. Translation: CASSLGLAGGADTQYF.

This sequence joins TRBV2 and TRBJ2-5, with 9 bases fitting TRBD1. The germline V gene encodes CDR1 SNHLY and CDR2 FYNNEI. Trimming cost V 5 bases and J 5 bases; bases outside gene matches: 9. The CDR3 is 15 amino acids. The CDR3 protein is CASSPFTGGAETQYF. The CDR3 DNA is TGTGCCAGCAGTCCATTTACAGGGGGCGCGGAGACCCAGTACTTC.

CDR3 coding DNA: TGTGCCAGCCGACAGGGACCACTCTATGGCTACACCTTC. Its protein is CASRQGPLYGYTF. The chain couples TRBV2 to TRBJ1-2; 7 bases agree with TRBD1. With V trimmed by 8 bases and J by 4 bases, 7 bases remained unmatched. Germline V gives CDR1 SNHLY, CDR2 FYNNEI. This CDR3 contains 13 residues. The full variable domain, with the rest looked up from reference TRBV2 and TRBJ1-2, is EPEVTQTPSHQVTQMGQEVILRCVPISNHLYFYWYRQILGQKVEFLVSFYNNEISEKSEIFDDQFSVERPDGSNFTLKIRSTKLEDSAMYFCASRQGPLYGYTFGSGTRLTVV.

In the case of this clone: Other DNA sequences within the sample encode an identical CDR3. V is TRBV5-6 and J is TRBJ1-2, with D possibly being TRBD1 (6 bases). This CDR3 is 13 amino acids long. The germline V and J ends were trimmed by 0 bases and 5 bases, with 8 bases remaining between them. The germline V gene encodes CDR1 SGHDT and CDR2 YYEEEE. The CDR3 DNA is TGTGCCAGCAGCTTGGGACAGGTTTATGGCTACACCTTC. The encoded protein is CASSLGQVYGYTF.

The V and J genes are TRBV28 and TRBJ2-1, with 8 bases that match TRBD2. With 3 bases clipped from V and 4 bases from J, the junction kept 2 bases outside the gene matches. Per germline, CDR1 MDHEN and CDR2 SYDVKM. The CDR3 length is 14 residues. The CDR3 sequence is CASSFIAGYNEQFF. The DNA for the CDR3 is TGTGCCAGCAGTTTCATAGCGGGATACAATGAGCAGTTCTTC.